This TCR beta chain came from a study of sequential checkpoint blockade in melanoma. Germline assignment: CDR1 SGHRS and CDR2 YFSETQ. Trimming pared 0 bases from V and 5 bases from J, leaving 12 bases between. This CDR3 region has 14 residues. Using immunoSEQ multiplex PCR, the repertoire was profiled, and TCRdb retains in-frame clones only, with some absent. The repertoire holds around 6,100 clones, approximately 20% seen once, with about 16% in the top ten. Notes on this clone: The antigen is unknown.

Study conclusions and caveats: T-cell fraction and clonality followed PD-L1 and CD8+ counts, not mutational load. About 30 times likelier clinical benefit followed increased tumor T-cell fraction and clonality.

Indicated treatment: randomized to nivolumab then ipilimumab (arm A) or the reverse (arm B). Sequenced material: tumor tissue (inferred from file names), taken from a patient given nivolumab and ipilimumab in sequence. This receptor was identified in a human donor with melanoma. The chain joins TRBV5-1 to TRBJ2-7, with D tentatively TRBD1 (6 bases). CDR3 nucleotides: TGCGCCAGCAGCTTGGACACAGGGTTCAACGAGCAGTACTTC. This gives the protein CASSLDTGFNEQYF.